The 32 T cell receptor beta chains given below trace back to one sample, sequenced in a study of vaccination and CD4 T cells after COVID-19 (dated 2022 in TCRdb). The intended sense of this specimen's treatment or condition label: roughly 10-day PBMC culture with coronavirus spike peptide pools or control peptides (ViraFEST assay). The library was made by PCR. Reads for this sample came from an Illumina iSeq 100. TCR sequencing of DNA from cultured CD4+ T cells used the Oncomine TCR Beta short-read assay at the Johns Hopkins FTIC core. The raw public reads went through TCRdb reprocessing: fastp at Q25, MiXCR clone calling, in-frame beta chains kept. Each CDR3 protein appears once, grouped with its most common genes and DNA. In this sample the table shows over 9,000 distinct CDR3 sequences, about 53% of which occur a single time. The ten largest clones take up about 11% of the sample. Antigens of these TCRs are unknown.

Sample: CD4+ T cells from blood, cultured in vitro. These receptors originate from a human donor who had recovered from COVID-19.

This clonotype is labeled medium-sized. The chain's CDR3 is CSAEGQTSYEQYF. CDR3 DNA sequence: TGCAGTGCTGAGGGACAGACCTCCTACGAGCAGTACTTC. The chain joins TRBV20-1 to TRBJ2-7; 7 bases map to TRBD1. The CDR3 runs 13 residues. V trimming: 5 bases; J trimming: 0 bases; junction bases outside the gene matches: 4. Per the germline V gene, CDR1 is DFQATT and CDR2 is SNEGSKA (reference sequence).

Here the CDR3 reads CATSDYRGHTEQFF. CDR3 bases: TGTGCCACCAGTGATTACAGGGGGCACACTGAGCAGTTCTTC. The V gene is TRBV24-1, the J gene TRBJ2-1, with 9 positions matching TRBD1. V lost 2 bases, J lost 9 bases, and 4 bases stayed unmatched. The CDR3 is made up of 14 amino acids. CDR1 KGHDR and CDR2 SFDVKD come from the germline V gene.

The chain links TRBV18 to TRBJ2-4, with a possible D match to TRBD2 (7 bases). The germline CDR1 and CDR2 sequences are KGHSH and LQKENI. This CDR3 contains 15 residues. V was shortened by 2 bases and J by 3 bases, with 11 bases between the two germline ends. The CDR3: CASSPWRGGKNIQYF. The DNA of the CDR3 is TGTGCCAGCTCACCATGGAGGGGGGGCAAAAACATTCAGTACTTC.

V gene TRBV20-1 combines with J gene TRBJ2-1; TRBD2 matches at 8 bases. The CDR3 covers 15 residues. Per germline, CDR1 DFQATT and CDR2 SNEGSKA (reference sequence). V was pared by 5 bases and J by 1 base, with 7 bases of the junction left unmatched. The CDR3 region is CSAPGLASSYNEQFF. The CDR3 nucleotides read TGCAGTGCTCCTGGACTAGCAAGTTCCTACAATGAGCAGTTCTTC.

This clonotype was detected once. CDR3 in amino acids: CASSKGGWQETQYF. CDR3 DNA: TGTGCCAGCAGCAAAGGGGGCTGGCAAGAGACCCAGTACTTC. The chain employs TRBV28 and TRBJ2-5; 7 bases agree with TRBD1. CDR1 and CDR2 (germline): MDHEN, SYDVKM. J lost 2 bases, V lost 6 bases, and 6 bases had no gene match. The CDR3 loop spans 14 amino acids.

The CDR3 is CAISVGPPRGNQPQHF. The DNA for the CDR3 is TGTGCCATCAGTGTTGGGCCTCCCCGAGGCAATCAGCCCCAGCATTTT. V usage is TRBV10-3 and J usage is TRBJ1-5; D unclear. Between the trimmed V and J ends, which lost 4 bases and 2 bases, there was a span of 15 bases. Germline assignment: CDR1 ENHRY and CDR2 SYGVKD. The CDR3 extends over 16 amino acids.

This clonotype has a handful of counts. This chain connects TRBV7-6 to TRBJ2-3; D is ambiguous. Between the trimmed V and J ends, which lost 2 bases and 2 bases, there was a span of 14 bases. The CDR3 length is 16 residues. Germline V gives CDR1 SGHVS, CDR2 FNYEAQ. The CDR3 loop reads CASSLRSAANTDTQYF. The DNA for the CDR3 is TGTGCCAGCAGCTTACGCTCTGCAGCTAACACAGATACGCAGTATTTT.

This clonotype occurred a few times. The chain uses TRBV15 and TRBJ1-5, with D unresolved. With 0 bases removed from V and 5 bases from J, the gap between germline ends came to 11 bases. CDR3 length: 15 amino acids. CDR1 and CDR2 from the germline V gene are LNHNV and YYDKDF (reference sequence). In nucleotides, the CDR3 is TGTGCCACCAGCAGAGATCTAGGCAGTTATCAGCCCCAGCATTTT. Amino acid sequence: CATSRDLGSYQPQHF.

This chain connects TRBV5-6 to TRBJ1-5, with D unclear. V was clipped by 4 bases and J by 8 bases, with 19 bases between them. The CDR3 is 15 amino acids. Germline V gene data show CDR1 as SGHDT and CDR2 as YYEEEE. The CDR3 reads CASSLRRVGLEPQHF. CDR3 sequence (DNA): TGTGCCAGCAGCCTTAGGCGGGTCGGCTTAGAGCCCCAGCATTTT.

The chain links TRBV28 to TRBJ1-1, with D perhaps matching TRBD1 (6 bases). Germline loops: CDR1 MDHEN, CDR2 SYDVKM. This CDR3 spans 15 amino acids. V lost 2 bases and J lost 4, with 14 bases in between. CDR3 residues: CASSLGGGGSTEAFF. The CDR3 DNA reads as TGTGCCAGCAGTTTAGGGGGGGGCGGTAGCACTGAAGCTTTCTTT.

V gene TRBV14 combines with J gene TRBJ1-2; D uncertain. The germline CDR1 and CDR2 sequences are SGHDN and FVKESK. This CDR3 region has 13 residues. Trimming cost V 1 base and J 5 bases, with 8 bases left between them. CDR3 nucleotide sequence: TGTGCCAGCAGCCAAGTAGGGTCGTATGGCTACACCTTC. Its protein is CASSQVGSYGYTF.

The gene calls are TRBV7-9 and TRBJ1-2; 8 bases line up with TRBD1. The CDR3 extends over 17 amino acids. CDR1 SEHNR and CDR2 FQNEAQ come from the germline V gene (reference sequence). J was trimmed by 4 bases and V by 5 bases; bases with no gene match: 15. CDR3 nucleotides: TGTGCCAGCAGCACTTTACGATCGCGGACAGGGACCTATGGCTACACCTTC. Its protein product is CASSTLRSRTGTYGYTF.

This clonotype showed up just once. The chain uses TRBV6-5 and TRBJ1-4; perhaps TRBD1 as D (6 bases). The germline CDR1 and CDR2 sequences are MNHEY and SVGAGI. Trimming pared 4 bases from V and 7 bases from J, leaving 10 bases between. The CDR3 contains 13 residues. CDR3 amino acids: CASSSGEGEKLFF. The CDR3 region has the DNA TGTGCCAGCAGTTCAGGGGAGGGTGAAAAACTGTTTTTT.

V and J are TRBV30 and TRBJ1-5, with D uncertain. CDR1 is GTSNPN, CDR2 SVGIG, per germline (reference sequence). V was pared by 2 bases and J by 4 bases, with 15 bases between. The CDR3 is 15 amino acids. In DNA form, the CDR3 reads TGTGCCTGGAGTACCGTATTGGGTCCGAATCAGCCCCAGCATTTT. Translated: CAWSTVLGPNQPQHF.

Only one count was recorded for this clonotype. The chain carries TRBV7-9 and TRBJ2-1; D is uncertain. Germline V gives CDR1 SEHNR, CDR2 FQNEAQ (reference sequence). The V end lost 2 bases, the J end lost 11 bases, and 7 bases lay between the germline ends. This CDR3 contains 11 residues. Here the CDR3 reads CASSLKLKQFF. CDR3 nucleotides: TGTGCCAGCAGCTTAAAGTTAAAGCAGTTCTTC. Full variable domain (missing parts from reference TRBV7-9 and TRBJ2-1): DTGVSQNPRHKITKRGQNVTFRCDPISEHNRLYWYRQTLGQGPEFLTYFQNEAQLEKSRLLSDRFSAERPKGSFSTLEIQRTEQGDSAMYLCASSLKLKQFFGPGTRLTVL.

V gene TRBV6-1 combines with J gene TRBJ1-2; 12 bases are a match to TRBD1. J lost 8 bases, V lost 5 bases, and 9 bases had no gene match. This CDR3 region has 15 residues. Germline CDR1 and CDR2: MNHNS and SASEGT. CDR3 residues: CASSTGGQGAWGYTF. CDR3 nucleotide sequence: TGTGCCAGCAGTACAGGGGGACAGGGGGCATGGGGCTACACCTTC.

The chain has TRBV4-3 and TRBJ2-3, with D perhaps TRBD2 (5 bases). V was trimmed by 0 bases and J by 2 bases, leaving 9 bases between them. Germline V gene data show CDR1 as LGHNA and CDR2 as YSLEER. The CDR3 runs to 15 residues. CDR3 nucleotides: TGCGCCAGCAGCCAAGAGGTAGCGATCACAGATACGCAGTATTTT. It is translated as CASSQEVAITDTQYF.

This clonotype counts as medium-sized (0.01 to 0.1%). The chain is built from TRBV6-1 and TRBJ2-3; D possibly corresponds to TRBD1 (6 bases). The V end was cut by 2 bases, the J end by 4 bases, with 13 bases between. Germline V gene sequence: CDR1 MNHNS, CDR2 SASEGT. The CDR3 is 15 residues long. The CDR3 DNA reads as TGTGCCAGCAGTGAAAAAGGGGGTCTTTCAGATACGCAGTATTTT. This gives the protein CASSEKGGLSDTQYF.

This chain uses TRBV15 with TRBJ2-5; 9 nucleotides match TRBD1. CDR1 is LNHNV, CDR2 YYDKDF, per germline (reference sequence). The trim removed 5 bases at V and 2 bases at J, leaving 18 bases unmatched. The CDR3 has 19 amino acids. The DNA for the CDR3 is TGTGCCACCAGCGGATGGGACGGGGACAGGGAAAATCTTCAAGAGACCCAGTACTTC. This translates into CATSGWDGDRENLQETQYF.

This clonotype was recorded once. V gene TRBV6-2 or TRBV6-3 combines with J gene TRBJ2-7; 10 bases line up with TRBD2. The CDR3 runs to 19 residues. In germline, CDR1 is MNHEY, CDR2 SVGEGT. The ends lost 2 bases at V and 5 bases at J; junction bases unmatched: 18. CDR3 DNA: TGTGCCAGCAGTTACCCGGGACTAGCGCCCGGTGCCTGGAAGGACGAGCAGTACTTC. Translation: CASSYPGLAPGAWKDEQYF.

In this sample, this clonotype turned up once. The chain is built from TRBV2 and TRBJ1-1; a possible D gene is TRBD1 (5 bases). V lost 4 bases and J 0 bases, leaving 9 bases between the germline ends. The CDR3 spans 14 residues. CDR1 SNHLY and CDR2 FYNNEI come from the germline V gene. CDR3 in amino acids: CASSVRQMNTEAFF. CDR3 DNA sequence: TGTGCCAGCAGTGTACGACAGATGAACACTGAAGCTTTCTTT. The full variable domain, in which reference TRBV2 and TRBJ1-1 provide the parts outside the CDR3, is EPEVTQTPSHQVTQMGQEVILRCVPISNHLYFYWYRQILGQKVEFLVSFYNNEISEKSEIFDDQFSVERPDGSNFTLKIRSTKLEDSAMYFCASSVRQMNTEAFFGQGTRLTVV.

V usage is TRBV2 and J usage is TRBJ2-1; maybe TRBD1 (5 bases). V lost 0 bases and J lost 12, with 21 bases in between. This CDR3 contains 16 residues. In germline, CDR1 is SNHLY, CDR2 FYNNEI. As DNA, the CDR3 is TGTGCCAGCAGTGAAGCTCCCCGTGGGGCGGAGAGGACGCAGTTCTTC. This gives the protein CASSEAPRGAERTQFF.

The rearrangement joins TRBV6-4 to TRBJ2-3; 8 nucleotides align to TRBD2. The CDR3 spans 14 residues. Germline loops: CDR1 MRHNA, CDR2 SNTAGT. The ends lost 3 bases at V and 1 base at J; junction bases unmatched: 0. CDR3 coding DNA: TGTGCCAGCAGTGAAGCGGGAGGCACAGATACGCAGTATTTT. Protein sequence: CASSEAGGTDTQYF.

The chain links TRBV28 to TRBJ1-1, with D hard to call. Germline loops: CDR1 MDHEN, CDR2 SYDVKM. The V and J ends lost 2 bases and 0 bases respectively, with 10 bases between them. The CDR3 runs to 15 residues. CDR3 protein: CASSLSGRLNTEAFF. CDR3 bases: TGTGCCAGCAGTTTAAGCGGCAGGTTGAACACTGAAGCTTTCTTT.

The gene calls are TRBV20-1 and TRBJ2-7, with TRBD2 matching 7 bases. In germline, CDR1 is DFQATT, CDR2 SNEGSKA (reference sequence). Trimming took 3 bases from V and 6 from J; bases not matched to a gene: 14. This CDR3 region has 15 residues. CDR3 region: CSASLAGVGRVEQYF. For the CDR3, the DNA is TGCAGTGCTAGTTTGGCGGGAGTAGGAAGGGTCGAGCAGTACTTC.

This rearrangement joins TRBV10-2 to TRBJ2-1; D unresolved. The V and J ends lost 5 bases and 8 bases respectively, with 4 bases between them. Germline V CDR1 and CDR2: WSHSY, SAAADI. The CDR3 spans 10 residues. The CDR3 loop reads CASSYDEQFF. Written as DNA, the CDR3 is TGCGCCAGCAGTTACGATGAGCAGTTCTTC.

The V call is TRBV28, the J call TRBJ1-5, with 12 bases fitting TRBD1. The V gene's germline CDR1 is MDHEN and CDR2 SYDVKM. The CDR3 runs 16 residues. V lost 10 bases, J lost 5 bases, and 12 bases stayed unmatched. The CDR3 sequence is CAIARTGTGGDQPQHF. The DNA of the CDR3 is TGTGCCATCGCTCGGACCGGGACAGGGGGCGATCAGCCCCAGCATTTT.

The gene calls are TRBV9 and TRBJ2-5, with a possible D match to TRBD1 (5 bases). The CDR3 consists of 13 residues. CDR1 and CDR2 (germline): SGDLS, YYNGEE. V lost 4 bases and J 5 bases, leaving 12 bases between the germline ends. CDR3 nucleotide sequence: TGTGCCAGCAGCCCCCGGACACGGGAGACCCAGTACTTC. Protein: CASSPRTRETQYF. Combining the CDR3 with reference TRBV9 and TRBJ2-5 gives the whole variable domain DSGVTQTPKHLITATGQRVTLRCSPRSGDLSVYWYQQSLDQGLQFLIQYYNGEERAKGNILERFSAQQFPDLHSELNLSSLELGDSALYFCASSPRTRETQYFGPGTRLLVL.

This clonotype turned up a few times. The chain uses TRBV20-1 and TRBJ1-2; a possible D gene is TRBD1 (6 bases). The CDR3 sequence is 14 residues long. V was cut by 0 bases and J by 5 bases, with 13 bases left in between. CDR1 DFQATT and CDR2 SNEGSKA come from the germline V gene (reference sequence). DNA of the CDR3: TGCAGTGCTAGAGAGTCAAGGGGGGAGTATGGCTACACCTTC. Protein: CSARESRGEYGYTF.

This chain links TRBV4-3 with TRBJ1-5; D gene ambiguous. This CDR3 comprises 15 residues. Germline lookup yields CDR1 LGHNA and CDR2 YSLEER. The V end lost 0 bases, the J end lost 3 bases, and 9 bases lay between the germline ends. CDR3 sequence (DNA): TGCGCCAGCAGCCAAGATCAGGAGAACAATCAGCCCCAGCATTTT. Its protein product is CASSQDQENNQPQHF.

This clonotype was seen only a few times. V is TRBV20-1 and J is TRBJ2-1, with D uncertain. The V and J ends lost 0 bases and 10 bases respectively, with 13 bases between them. Germline CDR1 DFQATT, CDR2 SNEGSKA (reference sequence). The CDR3 has 13 residues. CDR3 DNA sequence: TGCAGTGCTAGAGATCAGTGGCCCCGCGAGCAGTTCTTC. This encodes CSARDQWPREQFF.

This clonotype was observed a few times. The chain employs TRBV6-1 and TRBJ1-1; a possible D gene is TRBD1 (5 bases). CDR3 length: 10 amino acids. V was trimmed by 8 bases and J by 6 bases, leaving 7 bases between them. CDR1 is MNHNS and CDR2 is SASEGT in the germline V gene. CDR3 nucleotide sequence: TGTGCCAGCCAGGGCGCTGAAGCTTTCTTT. Amino acid sequence: CASQGAEAFF.